This T cell receptor beta chain was recovered during a study of T cell responses to AZD1222 COVID-19 vaccine. Comment on this clone: The germline gene is not matched at one end of the junction; a read error may be the cause.

Clones were read by immunoSEQ multiplex PCR, and TCRdb kept only the in-frame ones, dropping some. The data hold some 200,000 clones, with about 93% observed a single time. CDR3 length: 8 residues. Germline CDR1 reads SQVTM; CDR2 reads ANQGSEA. This TCR derives from an adult who received the AZD1222 COVID-19 vaccine. The chain has TRBV29-1 and TRBJ2-1; D uncertain. The sequences come from peripheral blood, collected 28 days after the second AZD1222 dose. DNA for the CDR3: TGCAGCGTTGATGATCAGTTCTTC. The encoded protein is CSVDDQFF.